What follows is one T cell receptor (beta chain) and its context. Profiling relied on immunoSEQ multiplex PCR, and the TCRdb table lists in-frame clones only, not all of them. The data show about 710,000 clones, 80% to 90% seen once. The record originates from a study of shared T cell receptors in the human thymus. Germline values: CDR1 LGHNA, CDR2 YSLEER. V was clipped by 6 bases and J by 5 bases, with 23 bases between them. The CDR3 totals 17 residues. These same records also appear under a second study, on human thymus T cells. That source reports: Among the donors, all were healthy Finnish infants having corrective surgery for congenital heart defects. Thymus pieces cut out during corrective heart surgery were the tissue that was used. Among thymic and blood repertoires, usage of V and J genes appeared biased.

The source of this sequence is a boy under three years old with a congenital heart defect. The material sequenced was thymocytes. The chain has TRBV4-3 and TRBJ2-1; the D gene is possibly TRBD2 (5 bases). The CDR3 loop is CASSPWVWRALDNEQFF. CDR3 DNA sequence: TGCGCCAGCAGTCCCTGGGTTTGGCGGGCGTTAGACAATGAGCAGTTCTTC.